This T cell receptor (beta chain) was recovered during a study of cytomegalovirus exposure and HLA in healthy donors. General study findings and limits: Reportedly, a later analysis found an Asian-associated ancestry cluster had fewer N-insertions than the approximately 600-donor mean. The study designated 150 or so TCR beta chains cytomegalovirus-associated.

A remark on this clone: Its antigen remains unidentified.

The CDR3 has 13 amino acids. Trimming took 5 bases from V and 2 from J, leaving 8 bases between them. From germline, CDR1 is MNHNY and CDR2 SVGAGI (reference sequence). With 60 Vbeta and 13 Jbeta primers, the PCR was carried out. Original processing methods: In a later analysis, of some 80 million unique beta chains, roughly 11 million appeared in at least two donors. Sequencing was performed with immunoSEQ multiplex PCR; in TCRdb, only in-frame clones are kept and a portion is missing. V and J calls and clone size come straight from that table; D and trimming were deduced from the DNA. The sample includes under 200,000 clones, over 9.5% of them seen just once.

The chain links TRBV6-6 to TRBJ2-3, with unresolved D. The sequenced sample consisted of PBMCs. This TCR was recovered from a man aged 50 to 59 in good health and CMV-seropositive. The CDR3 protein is CASSLGYTDTQYF. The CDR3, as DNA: TGTGCCAGCAGTCTGGGCTACACAGATACGCAGTATTTT.